These 20 T cell receptor beta chains came from one sample sequenced in a study of blood T cell repertoires in COVID-19. Some clones are missing from TCRdb's copy, which holds only in-frame ones; the method was immunoSEQ multiplex PCR. The sample has about 200,000 clones, 83% seen once. Input material: peripheral blood. These receptors were obtained from a woman between 35 and 50 years old with active or convalescent COVID-19.

This clone was detected only a few times. The rearrangement joins TRBV4-3 to TRBJ2-7; possible D gene TRBD2, 6 bases. V was shortened by 9 bases and J by 3 bases, with 12 bases between the two germline ends. CDR1 is LGHNA, CDR2 YSLEER, per germline. The CDR3 has 12 amino acids. CDR3 DNA: TGCGCCAGTGTGGACGGGGGCTACGAGCAGTACTTC. This codes for CASVDGGYEQYF.

The chain carries TRBV11-3 and TRBJ2-3; 9 bases are a match to TRBD2. Germline lookup yields CDR1 SGHNT and CDR2 YENEEA. J lost 6 bases, V lost 6 bases, and 13 bases had no gene match. This CDR3 contains 16 residues. The CDR3 DNA reads TGTGCCAGCAGTCCTTTTAGCGGGGGCCTCCTCGATACGCAGTATTTT. This codes for CASSPFSGGLLDTQYF.

The V call is TRBV6-1, the J call TRBJ1-5; D is possibly TRBD1 (5 bases). V lost 2 bases and J lost 3, with 14 bases in between. This CDR3 contains 16 residues. Germline CDR1 reads MNHNS; CDR2 reads SASEGT. CDR3 in DNA: TGTGCCAGCAGTGAATTTGGGGCTAGTTACAATCAGCCCCAGCATTTT. This gives the protein CASSEFGASYNQPQHF.

The CDR3 spells CASSEFLGAENQPQHF. The CDR3 bases are TGTGCCAGCAGTGAATTTCTAGGGGCCGAAAATCAGCCCCAGCATTTT. The chain joins TRBV6-1 to TRBJ1-5; D might be TRBD1 (5 bases). The CDR3 loop spans 16 amino acids. V was clipped by 2 bases and J by 4 bases, with 15 bases between them. Germline values: CDR1 MNHNS, CDR2 SASEGT.

This chain joins TRBV18 and TRBJ2-7; TRBD2 matches 9 bases. The CDR3 has 15 amino acids. Germline CDR1 reads KGHSH; CDR2 reads LQKENI. The trim removed 2 bases at V and 3 bases at J, leaving 5 bases unmatched. The CDR3 DNA sequence: TGTGCCAGCTCACCAGCTCTAGCGGGATACTACGAGCAGTACTTC. Translated: CASSPALAGYYEQYF.

Regarding this clone: A read error may account for a junction end that differs from germline. The chain joins TRBV7-7 to TRBJ2-2; TRBD1 matches at 7 bases. Germline V gene data show CDR1 as SSHAT and CDR2 as FNYEAQ (reference sequence). CDR3 length: 15 amino acids. The CDR3 nucleotides are TGTGCTAGCAGCTCTGTGACAGGGATGACCGGGGAGCTGTTTTTT. Amino acid sequence: CASSSVTGMTGELFF.

The rearrangement uses TRBV12-5 and TRBJ2-1; possible D gene TRBD2, 6 bases. This CDR3 has 16 residues. Germline assignment: CDR1 LGHNT and CDR2 FRNRAP. Trimming pared 2 bases from V and 2 bases from J, leaving 13 bases between. The CDR3 coding sequence is TGTGCTAGTGGTTTGTCCGGGGACTGGACCTACAATGAGCAGTTCTTC. Amino acids: CASGLSGDWTYNEQFF.

This clone was found a few times. This chain connects TRBV15 to TRBJ1-5, with TRBD1 matching 8 bases. Losses at the gene ends were 0 bases for V and 12 bases for J; bases not matched to a gene: 13. This CDR3 comprises 16 residues. CDR1 and CDR2 (germline): LNHNV, YYDKDF (reference sequence). Here the CDR3 reads CATSRDQGTGSVGQHF. In DNA form, the CDR3 reads TGTGCCACCAGCAGAGATCAGGGGACAGGTTCGGTGGGCCAGCATTTT. Looking up the rest from reference TRBV15 and TRBJ1-5 gives the full variable domain: DAMVIQNPRYQVTQFGKPVTLSCSQTLNHNVMYWYQQKSSQAPKLLFHYYDKDFNNEADTPDNFQSRRPNTSFCFLDIRSPGLGDTAMYLCATSRDQGTGSVGQHFGDGTRLSIL.

CDR3 DNA: TGTGCCAGCAGCCCCCAGGGAATTGAGATGAACACTGAAGCTTTCTTT. This codes for CASSPQGIEMNTEAFF. V gene TRBV7-2 combines with J gene TRBJ1-1, with D tentatively TRBD1 (5 bases). Germline V gene data show CDR1 as SGHTA and CDR2 as FQGNSA. The V gene lost 5 bases and the J gene lost 0 bases, with 16 bases spanning the gap. The CDR3 is made up of 16 amino acids.

The gene calls are TRBV4-2 and TRBJ2-7; D may be TRBD2 (6 bases). The CDR3 covers 17 residues. Germline V gene lookup returns CDR1 LGHNA and CDR2 YNFKEQ. The V end lost 3 bases, the J end lost 0 bases, and 18 bases lay between the germline ends. In DNA form, the CDR3 reads TGTGCCAGCAGCCAGACACTACGGGGGACCTACTCCTACGAGCAGTACTTC. Protein product: CASSQTLRGTYSYEQYF.

This rearrangement joins TRBV5-6 to TRBJ2-1, with no clear D. V dropped 1 base and J dropped 5 bases, with 7 bases sitting between them. Germline CDR1 SGHDT, CDR2 YYEEEE. The CDR3 is 13 residues long. The CDR3 nucleotides read TGTGCCAGCAGCTTGACAGTAAACAATGAGCAGTTCTTC. It codes for CASSLTVNNEQFF.

CDR3 sequence reads: CASRLKAAFNQPQHF. The CDR3 region has the DNA TGTGCCAGCAGACTAAAAGCAGCTTTCAATCAGCCCCAGCATTTT. This chain links TRBV28 with TRBJ1-5; D is uncertain. The ends were cut back, 6 bases at V and 3 bases at J, with 15 bases in the middle. The CDR3 sequence is 15 residues long. Germline V gives CDR1 MDHEN, CDR2 SYDVKM.

The chain employs TRBV4-3 and TRBJ1-2; a possible D gene is TRBD1 (6 bases). V shed 1 base and J shed 2 bases, with 14 bases lying between them. The CDR3 extends over 16 amino acids. Germline V gene data show CDR1 as LGHNA and CDR2 as YSLEER. CDR3 residues: CASSQGAQGVNYGYTF. Written as DNA, the CDR3 is TGCGCCAGCAGCCAAGGGGCACAGGGAGTGAACTATGGCTACACCTTC.

V usage is TRBV7-9 and J usage is TRBJ2-5; no definite D call. This CDR3 has 13 residues. Germline values: CDR1 SEHNR, CDR2 FQNEAQ (reference sequence). Trimming left V 3 bases short and J 5 bases short, with 10 bases between. The CDR3 sequence is CASSFVSGETQYF. In DNA form, the CDR3 reads TGTGCCAGCAGCTTTGTTTCCGGGGAGACCCAGTACTTC.

This chain links TRBV28 with TRBJ1-2; TRBD1 might be the D (5 bases). With 6 bases removed from V and 7 bases from J, the gap between germline ends came to 12 bases. This CDR3 comprises 12 residues. Germline loops: CDR1 MDHEN, CDR2 SYDVKM. CDR3 DNA: TGTGCCAGCAGCCAGGGTATCCGTGGCTACACCTTC. Translation gives CASSQGIRGYTF.

J is TRBJ1-3 and V is TRBV9; TRBD1 aligns across 11 bases. There are 17 residues in the CDR3. Looked up from germline, CDR1 is SGDLS and CDR2 is YYNGEE. J was trimmed by 4 bases and V by 0 bases; bases with no gene match: 6. The CDR3 loop is CASSVGGTGGFGNTIYF. The CDR3 DNA follows: TGTGCCAGCAGCGTAGGAGGGACAGGGGGATTCGGAAACACCATATATTTT.

The chain couples TRBV7-8 to TRBJ2-2; the match to TRBD2 covers 9 bases. CDR1 SGHVS and CDR2 FQNEAQ come from the germline V gene. This CDR3 has 14 residues. The ends lost 4 bases at V and 8 bases at J; junction bases unmatched: 5. The CDR3 reads CASSYAGLAGELFF. The CDR3 DNA is TGTGCCAGCAGCTACGCCGGACTAGCGGGGGAGCTGTTTTTT.

The chain is built from TRBV6-4 and TRBJ2-2; no firm D call. Trimming removed 2 bases at V and 4 bases at J, with 2 bases between. The length of the CDR3 is 12 residues. The germline V gene has CDR1 MRHNA and CDR2 SNTAGT. In nucleotides, the CDR3 is TGTGCCAGCAGTGACCGCACCGGGGAGCTGTTTTTT. Translating it yields CASSDRTGELFF.

A note on this clone: This CDR3 is also generated by other DNA sequences in the sample. The chain is built from TRBV28 and TRBJ1-2; TRBD1 is a possible D gene (5 bases). The CDR3 totals 14 residues. CDR1 is MDHEN, CDR2 SYDVKM, per germline. Trimming pared 3 bases from V and 4 bases from J, leaving 12 bases between. CDR3 DNA sequence: TGTGCCAGCAGTTTGCCGGGGGTGGGCTATGGCTACACCTTC. It codes for CASSLPGVGYGYTF.

V usage is TRBV12-3 or TRBV12-4 and J usage is TRBJ1-1; D might be TRBD1 (6 bases). This CDR3 spans 13 amino acids. V was trimmed by 3 bases and J by 6 bases, leaving 11 bases between them. The CDR3 DNA reads as TGTGCCAGCAGTTTTGCGGGGGCCCCTGAAGCTTTCTTT. Translation gives CASSFAGAPEAFF.